This passage covers 25 T cell receptor beta chains from one sample sequenced in a study of CD8 T cells in Susac syndrome. It was with random hexamers that 0.5 to 1 ug RNA was reverse transcribed. Using its own MiXCR run on the immunoSEQ multiplex PCR reads, TCRdb lists one record per CDR3 protein. The table shows approximately 190,000 distinct CDR3 sequences, with 91% occurring only once. The sequencing input was CD4+ T cells from PBMCs. Source of these receptors: a human donor with Susac syndrome.

V gene TRBV19 combines with J gene TRBJ2-2; 10 bases map to TRBD1. In germline, CDR1 is LNHDA, CDR2 SQIVND (reference sequence). The CDR3 has 15 residues. The junction had 9 bases not matched to a gene; V was cut back by 7 bases and J by 7 bases. In DNA form, the CDR3 reads TGTGCCAGTACTGAGACAGGGGGCATTGGCGGGGAGCTGTTTTTT. Its protein is CASTETGGIGGELFF.

The chain joins TRBV6-1 to TRBJ2-7, with 10 bases matching TRBD1. CDR3 length: 13 residues. Germline V gives CDR1 MNHNS, CDR2 SASEGT. Trimming removed 6 bases from V and 5 bases from J; junction bases left unmatched: 4. The CDR3 DNA follows: TGTGCCAGCAGACGACAGGGGGCCCACGAGCAGTACTTC. Its protein is CASRRQGAHEQYF.

Regarding this clonotype: One end of the junction fails to match germline, which may point to a read error. The gene calls are TRBV10-3 and TRBJ1-2, with D uncertain. There are 12 residues in the CDR3. Germline-derived CDR1 and CDR2 are ENHRY and SYGVKD. The DNA for the CDR3 is TGCGCCATCAGTTGGGAGAACTATGGCTACACCTTC. Amino acids: CAISWENYGYTF.

The V gene is TRBV10-2, the J gene TRBJ2-5; TRBD1 matches at 7 bases. The CDR3 extends over 12 amino acids. Germline loops: CDR1 WSHSY, CDR2 SAAADI. V lost 7 bases, J lost 5 bases, and 4 bases stayed unmatched. The DNA for the CDR3 is TGCGCCAGCACTCCACAGGGGGAGACCCAGTACTTC. Its protein product is CASTPQGETQYF.

The chain uses TRBV20-1 and TRBJ1-5, with D unclear. The CDR3 runs to 12 residues. Germline-derived CDR1 and CDR2 are DFQATT and SNEGSKA (reference sequence). The V end lost 4 bases, the J end lost 2 bases, and 6 bases lay between the germline ends. CDR3 in amino acids: CSAKSGNQPQHF. In DNA form, the CDR3 reads TGCAGTGCTAAGTCTGGCAATCAGCCCCAGCATTTT.

The chain employs TRBV3-1 and TRBJ2-2, with 10 nucleotides matching TRBD2. With V trimmed by 6 bases and J by 7 bases, 5 bases remained unmatched. The germline V gene encodes CDR1 LGHDT and CDR2 YNNKEL (reference sequence). The CDR3 length is 14 residues. CDR3 bases: TGTGCCAGCAGTGTAGCGGGAGGTAACGGGGAGCTGTTTTTT. Translation: CASSVAGGNGELFF.

The V and J genes are TRBV28 and TRBJ1-1; 7 bases fit TRBD1. The CDR3 is made up of 14 amino acids. The V gene end was trimmed by 3 bases and the J gene end by 0 bases; junction bases not matched to a gene: 1. Germline assignment: CDR1 MDHEN and CDR2 SYDVKM. CDR3 DNA: TGTGCCAGCAGTTTCGACAGGGTGAACACTGAAGCTTTCTTT. Amino acids: CASSFDRVNTEAFF.

The chain joins TRBV7-9 to TRBJ2-3, with a possible D match to TRBD2 (6 bases). The V end was cut by 5 bases, the J end by 1 base, with 16 bases between. Germline V CDR1 and CDR2: SEHNR, FQNEAQ (reference sequence). The CDR3 has 16 amino acids. CDR3 DNA sequence: TGTGCCAGCAGCACCTTAGCGGACTCGGGCACAGATACGCAGTATTTT. It codes for CASSTLADSGTDTQYF.

V usage is TRBV30 and J usage is TRBJ2-5, with D perhaps TRBD1 or TRBD2 (6 bases each). The CDR3 loop spans 14 amino acids. Germline lookup yields CDR1 GTSNPN and CDR2 SVGIG (reference sequence). Trimming pared 3 bases from V and 4 bases from J, leaving 15 bases between. The CDR3 sequence is CAWSVGGGGETQYF. In nucleotides, the CDR3 is TGTGCCTGGAGCGTAGGAGGGGGTGGAGAGACCCAGTACTTC.

The rearrangement links TRBV5-1 to TRBJ1-1; D is unclear. Per the germline V gene, CDR1 is SGHRS and CDR2 is YFSETQ. The CDR3 spans 15 residues. V was trimmed by 1 base and J by 12 bases, leaving 22 bases between them. The CDR3 bases are TGCGCCAGCAGCTTGTCGGTGCGAACGAACACTTTATCTTTCTTT. Translating it yields CASSLSVRTNTLSFF.

This clonotype has a single count. This rearrangement joins TRBV10-3 to TRBJ2-2; 12 nucleotides line up with TRBD1. The trim removed 8 bases at V and 1 base at J, leaving 11 bases unmatched. CDR3 length equals 18 residues. Germline V gives CDR1 ENHRY, CDR2 SYGVKD. CDR3 in DNA: TGTGCCATCGGAACCGGGACAGGGGGCTTTGGGAACACCGGGGAGCTGTTTTTT. This encodes CAIGTGTGGFGNTGELFF.

The rearrangement links TRBV20-1 to TRBJ2-2; D is undetermined. CDR1 and CDR2 (germline): DFQATT, SNEGSKA (reference sequence). Trimming stripped 3 bases from V and 7 bases from J, with 9 bases between. The CDR3 covers 12 residues. This CDR3 is CSARISDGELFF. CDR3 nucleotide sequence: TGCAGTGCTAGGATAAGCGACGGGGAGCTGTTTTTT.

J is TRBJ1-2 and V is TRBV19; no clear D. V lost 1 base, J lost 3 bases, and 9 bases lay in between. This CDR3 is 14 amino acids long. CDR1 is LNHDA, CDR2 SQIVND, per germline (reference sequence). CDR3 in amino acids: CASSIVGRDYGYTF. In DNA form, the CDR3 reads TGTGCCAGTAGTATAGTTGGCAGAGACTATGGCTACACCTTC.

This chain links TRBV14 with TRBJ2-7; tentatively, D is TRBD1 (6 bases). The V gene lost 7 bases and the J gene lost 7 bases, with 14 bases spanning the gap. CDR1 and CDR2 (germline): SGHDN, FVKESK. The CDR3 is 12 amino acids. CDR3: CASTLSTGEQYF. The CDR3, as DNA: TGTGCCAGCACCCTCTCAACAGGGGAGCAGTACTTC.

This chain links TRBV2 with TRBJ1-5; 8 bases align to TRBD1. The CDR3 totals 15 residues. Trimming removed 3 bases from V and 6 bases from J; junction bases left unmatched: 7. Germline CDR1 is SNHLY and CDR2 is FYNNEI. The CDR3 loop is CASSESDRGAQPQHF. The CDR3, as DNA: TGTGCCAGCAGTGAGAGTGACAGGGGCGCTCAGCCCCAGCATTTT.

The chain is built from TRBV28 and TRBJ1-1; weak D call: TRBD1 (5 bases). The CDR3 runs to 15 residues. Trimming cost V 7 bases and J 5 bases, with 20 bases left between them. CDR1 is MDHEN and CDR2 is SYDVKM in the germline V gene. CDR3 in DNA: TGTGCCAGCACCCCCGGAGGGGATAGGTGGACTGAAGCTTTCTTT. Translated, it gives CASTPGGDRWTEAFF.

The sample holds one count of this clonotype. CDR3 DNA sequence: TGTGCCAGCTCACCGAATGCTCAATTTCACTCCTATAATTCACCCCTCCACTTT. Protein sequence: CASSPNAQFHSYNSPLHF. The chain carries TRBV18 and TRBJ1-6; no reliable D call. The CDR3 spans 18 residues. V was pared by 3 bases and J by 0 bases, with 15 bases between. Germline assignment: CDR1 KGHSH and CDR2 LQKENI.

J is TRBJ2-3 and V is TRBV20-1; no firm D call. The germline CDR1 and CDR2 sequences are DFQATT and SNEGSKA (reference sequence). The CDR3 loop spans 13 amino acids. Trimming pared 3 bases from V and 0 bases from J, leaving 7 bases between. Written as DNA, the CDR3 is TGCAGTGCTAGGGTGACTAGCACAGATACGCAGTATTTT. It specifies CSARVTSTDTQYF.

The V and J genes are TRBV19 and TRBJ2-7, with D perhaps given as TRBD1 or TRBD2 (5 bases each). Germline-derived CDR1 and CDR2 are LNHDA and SQIVND (reference sequence). The CDR3 length is 13 residues. V was pared by 5 bases and J by 0 bases, with 8 bases between. CDR3 in DNA: TGTGCCAGTAGTCGGGACCTCTCCTACGAGCAGTACTTC. Residues: CASSRDLSYEQYF.

The chain combines TRBV3-1 with TRBJ2-1, with TRBD2 as a possible D gene (5 bases). V lost 7 bases to trimming and J lost 9 bases, with 19 bases between them. The CDR3 consists of 14 residues. CDR1 and CDR2 from the germline V gene are LGHDT and YNNKEL (reference sequence). The DNA for the CDR3 is TGTGCCAGCACCGACTCGGGGTTTCGAGGTGAGCAGTTCTTC. This codes for CASTDSGFRGEQFF.

CDR3 in DNA: TGCGCCAGCAGCCCCGGGACAGGGGTTGACTCTGGAAACACCATATATTTT. It encodes CASSPGTGVDSGNTIYF. The chain links TRBV10-2 to TRBJ1-3; 10 bases map to TRBD1. CDR1 is WSHSY, CDR2 SAAADI, per germline. The ends lost 6 bases at V and 0 bases at J; junction bases unmatched: 8. CDR3 length: 17 amino acids.

V usage is TRBV6-5 and J usage is TRBJ1-1; D remains unclear. This CDR3 has 15 amino acids. Trimming stripped 0 bases from V and 8 bases from J, with 16 bases between. Germline V gene data show CDR1 as MNHEY and CDR2 as SVGAGI. This CDR3 is CASSYSSGWGYEAFF. The CDR3 bases are TGTGCCAGCAGTTACTCTTCAGGTTGGGGATACGAAGCTTTCTTT.

This chain uses TRBV6-5 with TRBJ1-2; TRBD1 matches 8 bases. The CDR3 runs 15 residues. With 0 bases clipped from V and 6 bases from J, the junction kept 6 bases outside the gene matches. CDR1 and CDR2 from the germline V gene are MNHEY and SVGAGI. CDR3 DNA sequence: TGTGCCAGCAGTTACTCGAATGGACAGGGACATGGCTACACCTTC. It is translated as CASSYSNGQGHGYTF.

This sequence joins TRBV19 and TRBJ1-4; 9 bases map to TRBD1. Looked up from germline, CDR1 is LNHDA and CDR2 is SQIVND (reference sequence). The CDR3 sequence is 12 residues long. Unmatched junction bases numbered 3, after V lost 3 bases and J lost 13 bases. The CDR3 nucleotides read TGTGCCAGTAGTATCGGGACAGGGCCACTGTTTTTT. Translated, it gives CASSIGTGPLFF. Drawing the rest from reference TRBV19 and TRBJ1-4, the complete variable domain is DGGITQSPKYLFRKEGQNVTLSCEQNLNHDAMYWYRQDPGQGLRLIYYSQIVNDFQKGDIAEGYSVSREKKESFPLTVTSAQKNPTAFYLCASSIGTGPLFFGSGTQLSVL.

This chain connects TRBV7-2 to TRBJ1-2, with no clear D. The germline CDR1 and CDR2 sequences are SGHTA and FQGNSA. V was trimmed by 1 base and J by 4 bases, leaving 13 bases between them. This CDR3 region has 15 residues. CDR3 sequence: CASSLDAGGGYGYTF. In DNA form, the CDR3 reads TGTGCCAGCAGCTTAGACGCGGGTGGAGGCTATGGCTACACCTTC.